These 19 T cell receptor beta chains came from one sample sequenced in a study of T-cell reconstitution after alpha-beta-depleted transplantation in children. For TCRbeta, the library was prepared with unique molecular identifiers. TCRdb analysed the PCR reads with MiXCR anew, one entry per CDR3 protein. The repertoire includes fewer than 1 million distinct CDR3 sequences, less than 20% of them detected once, and roughly 5% sits in the top ten. The specimen was PBMCs, mostly from graft donor cells, collected 360 days after TCRalphabeta/CD19-depleted stem cell transplant. The receptor set was obtained from a male patient younger than 18 who had a stem cell transplant for acute lymphoblastic leukemia, so the T cells may come from the graft donor.

The rearrangement links TRBV20-1 to TRBJ2-7, with D hard to call. CDR1 and CDR2 (germline): DFQATT, SNEGSKA (reference sequence). The CDR3 spans 11 residues. Trimming shortened V by 5 bases and J by 6 bases, and 11 bases separated the two germline ends. CDR3 loop: CSAFTLGEQYF. The CDR3 nucleotides are TGCAGTGCTTTTACCTTAGGCGAGCAGTACTTC.

This clonotype has a handful of counts. One end of the junction fails to match germline, which may point to a read error. The chain is built from TRBV6-1 and TRBJ2-2, with 9 bases identical to TRBD1. The germline V gene has CDR1 MNHNS and CDR2 SASEGT. CDR3 length equals 14 residues. CDR3: CAGRQGANTGELFF. Here the CDR3 DNA reads TGTGCCGGCAGACAGGGGGCGAACACCGGGGAGCTGTTTTTT.

J is TRBJ1-2 and V is TRBV25-1; D gene ambiguous. The CDR3 spans 13 residues. CDR1 is MGHDK and CDR2 is SYGVNS in the germline V gene. Trimming took 1 base from V and 5 from J, leaving 8 bases between them. The CDR3 here is CASSESAAYGYTF. The CDR3 nucleotides read TGTGCCAGCAGTGAATCGGCTGCGTATGGCTACACCTTC.

The V and J genes are TRBV4-1 and TRBJ2-7; tentative D call: TRBD1 (6 bases). Trimming stripped 3 bases from V and 0 bases from J, with 9 bases between. The CDR3 loop spans 14 amino acids. The germline gives CDR1 MGHRA, CDR2 YSYEKL. The CDR3 DNA follows: TGCGCCAGCAGCCACCTCAGGGGCTCCTACGAGCAGTACTTC. Amino acids: CASSHLRGSYEQYF.

This clonotype was detected a few times. The CDR3 sequence: CASRSDRAWVNEQFF. DNA for the CDR3: TGTGCCAGCAGGTCCGACAGGGCGTGGGTGAATGAGCAGTTCTTC. The genes are TRBV6-1 and TRBJ2-1; TRBD1 aligns across 7 bases. The germline gives CDR1 MNHNS, CDR2 SASEGT. V lost 6 bases, J lost 7 bases, and 12 bases stayed unmatched. The CDR3 is 15 residues long.

The chain links TRBV11-2 to TRBJ2-7; D is unresolved. V was pared by 3 bases and J by 0 bases, with 9 bases between. Looked up from germline, CDR1 is SGHAT and CDR2 is FQNNGV. This CDR3 comprises 14 residues. This chain's CDR3 is CASSLTDSSYEQYF. The CDR3 nucleotides read TGTGCCAGCAGCTTGACCGATAGCTCCTACGAGCAGTACTTC.

The chain couples TRBV7-9 to TRBJ2-1; no clear D. This CDR3 is built from 15 residues. Germline V CDR1 and CDR2: SEHNR, FQNEAQ (reference sequence). V was cut by 4 bases and J by 5 bases, with 15 bases left in between. This CDR3 is CASSWTKPQHNEQFF. In DNA form, the CDR3 reads TGTGCCAGCAGCTGGACCAAGCCTCAACACAATGAGCAGTTCTTC.

There are a few counts of this clonotype. One end of the junction does not line up with germline, which may come from a read error. This chain joins TRBV6-5 and TRBJ2-1; TRBD2 is a possible D gene (6 bases). The CDR3 consists of 13 residues. Germline CDR1 reads MNHEY; CDR2 reads SVGAGI. The CDR3 nucleotides are TGTGCCAGCAGTTACCCGGACTACCATGAGCAGTTCTTC. Its protein product is CASSYPDYHEQFF.

There are many counts of this clonotype. The chain links TRBV5-1 to TRBJ2-2, with TRBD1 matching 9 bases. This CDR3 region has 14 residues. Germline V gene sequence: CDR1 SGHRS, CDR2 YFSETQ. Trimming cost V 3 bases and J 5 bases; bases outside gene matches: 2. DNA for the CDR3: TGCGCCAGCAGCTACGGGACAGGGACCGGGGAGCTGTTTTTT. Translated: CASSYGTGTGELFF.

This clonotype has at least ten counts. V gene TRBV12-3 or TRBV12-4 combines with J gene TRBJ1-1, with 8 bases matching TRBD1. V trimming: 6 bases; J trimming: 5 bases; junction bases outside the gene matches: 11. This CDR3 region has 15 residues. CDR3 nucleotide sequence: TGTGCCAGCAGCCCGATTACAGGGGGTCTGACTGAAGCTTTCTTT. Translation gives CASSPITGGLTEAFF.

The chain recombines TRBV5-1 with TRBJ2-7, with unresolved D. CDR3 size: 15 residues. Trimming removed 0 bases at V and 2 bases at J, with 12 bases between. CDR1 and CDR2 from the germline V gene are SGHRS and YFSETQ. Here the CDR3 reads CASSLGAGNPYEQYF. Here the CDR3 DNA reads TGCGCCAGCAGCTTGGGCGCAGGAAATCCCTACGAGCAGTACTTC.

V is TRBV2 and J is TRBJ2-3; perhaps TRBD1 as D (5 bases). The CDR3 runs 17 residues. From germline, CDR1 is SNHLY and CDR2 FYNNEI. V was shortened by 3 bases and J by 0 bases, with 16 bases between the two germline ends. The CDR3 region is CASSDPWGSKSTDTQYF. The CDR3 nucleotides read TGTGCCAGCAGTGACCCCTGGGGCTCGAAGAGCACAGATACGCAGTATTTT.

This clonotype has at least ten counts. Mismatch with germline at one junction end may stem from a read error. This rearrangement joins TRBV5-1 to TRBJ2-7, with D unclear. This CDR3 region has 13 residues. CDR1 and CDR2 from the germline V gene are SGHRS and YFSETQ. The CDR3: CASSLGGRYEQYF. The CDR3, as DNA: TGTGCCAGCAGTTTAGGTGGGCGATACGAGCAGTACTTC.

In its sample, this clonotype was seen a few times. V is TRBV19 and J is TRBJ2-2; the match to TRBD2 covers 9 bases. The CDR3 has 11 residues. Looked up from germline, CDR1 is LNHDA and CDR2 is SQIVND (reference sequence). The junction had 8 bases not matched to a gene; V was cut back by 11 bases and J by 13 bases. CDR3 sequence reads: CAPAWREGLFF. The DNA for the CDR3 is TGTGCCCCCGCATGGCGGGAGGGGCTGTTTTTT.

This clonotype was seen at least ten times. The chain carries TRBV10-3 and TRBJ2-1; 7 bases agree with TRBD2. With V trimmed by 4 bases and J by 4 bases, 7 bases remained unmatched. The CDR3 covers 15 residues. The germline V gene has CDR1 ENHRY and CDR2 SYGVKD. The CDR3 region has the DNA TGTGCCATCAGTGGTCTAGCGGAGCTATACAATGAGCAGTTCTTC. This encodes CAISGLAELYNEQFF.

This clonotype was recorded a few times. V usage is TRBV18 and J usage is TRBJ2-7, with TRBD1 matching over 7 bases. The V and J ends lost 3 bases and 3 bases, in that order; junction bases with no gene match: 11. CDR3 length: 16 amino acids. CDR1 is KGHSH, CDR2 LQKENI, per germline. For the CDR3, the DNA is TGTGCCAGCTCACCTGTCCTTGGGACAGCGGTCTACGAGCAGTACTTC. Its translation is CASSPVLGTAVYEQYF.

V and J are TRBV3-1 and TRBJ2-1; tentatively, D is TRBD1 (5 bases). Trimming left V 4 bases short and J 6 bases short, with 16 bases between. CDR3 size: 15 residues. Germline loops: CDR1 LGHDT, CDR2 YNNKEL (reference sequence). For the CDR3, the DNA is TGTGCCAGCAGCCCCCAGGCAGGGTCATCCAATGAGCAGTTCTTC. Translating gives CASSPQAGSSNEQFF.

The chain employs TRBV4-1 and TRBJ1-3, with no clear D. The CDR3 is 14 residues long. CDR1 is MGHRA, CDR2 YSYEKL, per germline. The V and J ends lost 2 bases and 2 bases respectively, with 7 bases between them. CDR3 loop: CASSQSGTGNTIYF. The CDR3 DNA is TGCGCCAGCAGCCAAAGTGGTACTGGAAACACCATATATTTT.

This clonotype has just a few counts. The rearrangement uses TRBV11-3 and TRBJ2-7; 8 bases match TRBD2. This CDR3 spans 14 amino acids. The trim removed 2 bases at V and 7 bases at J, leaving 7 bases unmatched. Germline assignment: CDR1 SGHNT and CDR2 YENEEA. The CDR3 bases are TGTGCCAGCAGCTTAACGGGAGGGGTTGGTGAGCAGTACTTC. It specifies CASSLTGGVGEQYF. Full variable domain (rest looked up from reference TRBV11-3 and TRBJ2-7): EAGVVQSPRYKIIEKKQPVAFWCNPISGHNTLYWYLQNLGQGPELLIRYENEEAVDDSQLPKDRFSAERLKGVDSTLKIQPAELGDSAVYLCASSLTGGVGEQYFGPGTRLTVT.